These 9 T cell receptor beta chains came from one sample sequenced in a study of blood T cell repertoires in COVID-19. TCRdb's copy holds only in-frame clones and misses some; the assay was immunoSEQ multiplex PCR. The sample shows roughly 110,000 clones, around 85% of them seen only once. Sequencing was carried out using peripheral blood. These receptors all stem from a human donor in a cohort sampled during active COVID-19.

The rearrangement links TRBV27 to TRBJ2-1, with 14 bases identical to TRBD2. The CDR3 runs 17 residues. From germline, CDR1 is MNHEY and CDR2 SMNVEV (reference sequence). V lost 4 bases, J lost 9 bases, and 11 bases stayed unmatched. CDR3 amino acids: CASSSNLGLAGGGEQFF. The CDR3 DNA reads TGTGCCAGCAGTTCCAACCTCGGACTAGCGGGGGGTGGTGAGCAGTTCTTC.

J is TRBJ1-5 and V is TRBV4-3, with D unclear. Trimming took 4 bases from V and 6 from J, leaving 10 bases between them. CDR1 and CDR2 from the germline V gene are LGHNA and YSLEER. This CDR3 spans 13 amino acids. This CDR3 reads CASSLARGQPQHF. The CDR3 coding sequence is TGCGCCAGCAGCCTCGCCCGAGGTCAGCCCCAGCATTTT.

J is TRBJ2-3 and V is TRBV25-1; D is ambiguous. The V and J ends lost 5 bases and 1 base respectively, with 7 bases between them. Germline V CDR1 and CDR2: MGHDK, SYGVNS. CDR3 length: 13 residues. The CDR3 loop is CASSSYRTDTQYF. CDR3 nucleotides: TGTGCCAGCAGTAGCTATCGCACAGATACGCAGTATTTT.

The genes are TRBV6-5 and TRBJ2-2; 9 bases agree with TRBD1. The trim removed 6 bases at V and 6 bases at J, leaving 8 bases unmatched. Germline CDR1 reads MNHEY; CDR2 reads SVGAGI. The CDR3 covers 15 residues. The CDR3, as DNA: TGTGCCAGCAGAGCCGGGACAGGGTTGGCCGGGGAGCTGTTTTTT. Its protein is CASRAGTGLAGELFF.

V gene TRBV7-2 combines with J gene TRBJ1-3; weak D call: TRBD1 (5 bases). Germline values: CDR1 SGHTA, CDR2 FQGNSA. The CDR3 has 15 amino acids. The ends were cut back, 5 bases at V and 4 bases at J, with 15 bases in the middle. The DNA of the CDR3 is TGTGCCAGCAGCCCGGCCGGGACTCCAGGAAACACCATATATTTT. Translating gives CASSPAGTPGNTIYF.

Regarding this clone: Other DNA sequences in this specimen translate into the identical CDR3. J is TRBJ1-6 and V is TRBV6-1; D perhaps matches TRBD1 (6 bases). V lost 0 bases and J lost 7, with 7 bases in between. CDR3 length equals 14 residues. In germline, CDR1 is MNHNS, CDR2 SASEGT. The CDR3 nucleotides are TGTGCCAGCAGTGAAGCCCAGGGGAATTCACCCCTCCACTTT. Protein product: CASSEAQGNSPLHF.

V gene TRBV10-3 combines with J gene TRBJ2-1; no definite D call. V lost 7 bases, J lost 5 bases, and 12 bases lay in between. CDR3 length equals 13 residues. Per the germline V gene, CDR1 is ENHRY and CDR2 is SYGVKD. The CDR3 DNA sequence: TGTGCCATCAAGCCCGAGATACACAATGAGCAGTTCTTC. As protein: CAIKPEIHNEQFF.

The chain recombines TRBV7-9 with TRBJ2-1; TRBD2 matches 9 bases. Germline V CDR1 and CDR2: SEHNR, FQNEAQ (reference sequence). The CDR3 is 14 amino acids. With 5 bases clipped from V and 6 bases from J, the junction kept 5 bases outside the gene matches. CDR3 DNA: TGTGCCAGCAGCAGGACTAGCGAGATCAATGAGCAGTTCTTC. Residues: CASSRTSEINEQFF.

This chain uses TRBV6-2 or TRBV6-3 with TRBJ1-5, with D uncertain. Trimming removed 4 bases at V and 6 bases at J, with 7 bases between. CDR1 is MNHEY, CDR2 SVGEGT, per germline. This CDR3 is built from 12 residues. The CDR3 coding sequence is TGTGCCAGCAGTTCCAAAATTCAGCCCCAGCATTTT. Its protein product is CASSSKIQPQHF.